Included here is one TCR beta chain sequence, with context. Looked up from germline, CDR1 is SGHAT and CDR2 is FQNNGV. This CDR3 contains 13 residues. These data come from a study of T cells after somatic rescue of genetic block. Generated by immunoSEQ multiplex PCR, the TCRdb table keeps only in-frame clones and is missing some. The table includes 70,000 or so clones, 85% to 95% detected once. The sequenced sample consisted of peripheral blood mononuclear cells (PBMCs). The chain joins TRBV11-2 to TRBJ2-5; D may be TRBD1 (5 bases). With the DNA end fitting TRBJ2-7 better, the J assignment may be wrong. The sequence was collected from a middle-aged man. The CDR3 here is CASSTTGTYEQYF. The CDR3 region has the DNA TGTGCCAGCAGCACAACAGGCACCTACGAGCAGTACTTC.